The source of this T cell receptor beta chain is a study of CD8+ T cells in alopecia areata. About this clone: Its antigen is currently unknown.

Findings and caveats of the study: Affected scalp, especially in alopecia totalis/universalis, had a higher clonality than normal scalp did. Among the cells sequenced in scalp samples are also the resident alphabeta T cells of normal skin.

Reverse transcription of extracted RNA yielded cDNA, which provided the sequencing template. Only in-frame clones appear in the TCRdb table, and some are missing; sequencing was by immunoSEQ multiplex PCR. The sample gives 110,000 or so clones, around 64% of which show up once; around 3% is in the top ten. PBMCs, the starting material, were the source of sorted CD4+ and CD8+ T cells. CDR3 length: 14 residues. The germline gives CDR1 GTSNPN, CDR2 SVGIG (reference sequence). With 0 bases removed from V and 4 bases from J, the gap between germline ends came to 12 bases. Sequencing input: CD4+ T cells sorted from blood. The V and J genes are TRBV30 and TRBJ1-2; no definite D call. This receptor was taken from a human donor in good health. DNA for the CDR3: TGTGCCTGGAGTGTCTTGGGTGGGAGCTATGGCTACACCTTC. Its protein is CAWSVLGGSYGYTF.